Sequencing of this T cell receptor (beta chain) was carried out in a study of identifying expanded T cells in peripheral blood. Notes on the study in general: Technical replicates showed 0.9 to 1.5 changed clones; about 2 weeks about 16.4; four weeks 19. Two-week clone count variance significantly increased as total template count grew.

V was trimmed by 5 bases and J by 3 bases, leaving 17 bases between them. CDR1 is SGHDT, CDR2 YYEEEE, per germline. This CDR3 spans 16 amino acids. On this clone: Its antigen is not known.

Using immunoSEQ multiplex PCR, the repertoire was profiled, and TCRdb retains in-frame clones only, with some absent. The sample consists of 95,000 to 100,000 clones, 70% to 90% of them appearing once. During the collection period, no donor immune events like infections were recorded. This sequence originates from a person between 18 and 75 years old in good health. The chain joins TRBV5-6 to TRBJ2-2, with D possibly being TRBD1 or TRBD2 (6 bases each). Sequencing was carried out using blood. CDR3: CASREGRTVDTGELFF. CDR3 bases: TGTGCCAGCAGGGAGGGTCGGACAGTAGACACCGGGGAGCTGTTTTTT.